Listed here are 28 T cell receptor beta chains from one sample, sequenced in a study of untreated major depressive disorder (dated by TCRdb to 2016 to 2019). Receptors were amplified or captured by the immunoSEQ multiplex PCR assay. The table was pulled from immuneACCESS by TCRdb, which kept in-frame rearrangements only. Such tables lose some clones; where checked, under half of the loss comes from unresolved V genes, and the rest has no known cause. The sample profile shows 20,000 to 25,000 clones; over 80% of them were found once. Around 0.31% of the sample belongs to the ten largest clones. Specimen: CD4+ T cells from PBMCs. The receptors here all came from a man in his thirties or forties in good health.

The chain carries TRBV13 and TRBJ2-7; D is undetermined. From germline, CDR1 is PRHDT and CDR2 FYEKMQ (reference sequence). The CDR3 runs 16 residues. The V end was cut by 5 bases, the J end by 6 bases, with 23 bases between. CDR3 region: CASSVNSPSRLFEQYF. The CDR3 bases are TGTGCCAGCAGCGTGAATTCGCCTTCCCGCCTCTTCGAGCAGTACTTC.

The V gene is TRBV5-1, the J gene TRBJ1-3, with a weak D call TRBD1 (6 bases). CDR1 and CDR2 (germline): SGHRS, YFSETQ. This CDR3 comprises 17 residues. Trimming cost V 0 bases and J 0 bases, with 13 bases left between them. In DNA form, the CDR3 reads TGCGCCAGCAGCTTGGCGGGACACCTAAACTCTGGAAACACCATATATTTT. Encoded protein: CASSLAGHLNSGNTIYF.

This chain links TRBV9 with TRBJ2-5; D gene ambiguous. The CDR3 length is 15 residues. The germline V gene has CDR1 SGDLS and CDR2 YYNGEE. V lost 2 bases, J lost 5 bases, and 16 bases lay in between. The CDR3 coding sequence is TGTGCCAGCAGCGTTAAGGCCCCCCAAACGGAGACCCAGTACTTC. Its protein product is CASSVKAPQTETQYF.

This rearrangement joins TRBV5-1 to TRBJ1-2, with 9 bases lining up with TRBD1. Germline V gives CDR1 SGHRS, CDR2 YFSETQ. The CDR3 has 17 residues. With 4 bases clipped from V and 0 bases from J, the junction kept 10 bases outside the gene matches. The CDR3, as DNA: TGCGCCAGCAGCACTGGCGGGACAGGGCTTTCTAACTATGGCTACACCTTC. It yields the protein CASSTGGTGLSNYGYTF.

The chain employs TRBV6-5 and TRBJ1-4, with D uncertain. Germline loops: CDR1 MNHEY, CDR2 SVGAGI. V dropped 0 bases and J dropped 13 bases, with 18 bases sitting between them. The CDR3 runs to 15 residues. The CDR3 DNA is TGTGCCAGCAGTTACTCCGTTTGGGCGGACGGAGGACTGTTTTTT. Its translation: CASSYSVWADGGLFF.

V and J are TRBV18 and TRBJ1-2; D not certain. This CDR3 has 19 residues. Germline CDR1 KGHSH, CDR2 LQKENI. Trimming stripped 3 bases from V and 8 bases from J, with 31 bases between. The CDR3 reads CASSPGSPASREGGNGYTF. The CDR3 DNA is TGTGCCAGCTCACCGGGATCTCCGGCCAGTAGGGAGGGCGGGAACGGCTACACCTTC.

The V gene is TRBV28, the J gene TRBJ1-2, with D possibly matching TRBD1 (6 bases). Germline CDR1 MDHEN, CDR2 SYDVKM. The V end lost 1 base, the J end lost 4 bases, and 13 bases lay between the germline ends. The CDR3 totals 15 residues. The CDR3 sequence: CASSLLGGLLYGYTF. DNA of the CDR3: TGTGCCAGCAGTTTATTGGGGGGGCTTCTCTATGGCTACACCTTC.

The table lists this clone with a count of one. The V gene is TRBV5-1, the J gene TRBJ1-2; 11 bases line up with TRBD1. There are 15 residues in the CDR3. Unmatched junction bases numbered 3, after V lost 1 base and J lost 4 bases. Germline CDR1 SGHRS, CDR2 YFSETQ. CDR3 residues: CASSLTGTGGYGYTF. CDR3 DNA: TGCGCCAGCAGCTTGACCGGGACAGGGGGCTATGGCTACACCTTC. Combining the CDR3 with reference TRBV5-1 and TRBJ1-2 gives the whole variable domain KAGVTQTPRYLIKTRGQQVTLSCSPISGHRSVSWYQQTPGQGLQFLFEYFSETQRNKGNFPGRFSGRQFSNSRSEMNVSTLELGDSALYLCASSLTGTGGYGYTFGSGTRLTVV.

The chain recombines TRBV18 with TRBJ2-5, with TRBD2 identical over 11 bases. The ends lost 5 bases at V and 4 bases at J; junction bases unmatched: 0. CDR1 is KGHSH, CDR2 LQKENI, per germline. This CDR3 is built from 13 residues. Written as DNA, the CDR3 is TGTGCCAGCTCAGGGACTAGCGGAGAGACCCAGTACTTC. Translation gives CASSGTSGETQYF.

A note on this clone: An end of the junction differs from the germline gene, which may be a read error. The chain joins TRBV15 to TRBJ2-7; D perhaps matches TRBD2 (6 bases). CDR3 length equals 13 residues. The germline gives CDR1 LNHNV, CDR2 YYDKDF (reference sequence). Here the CDR3 reads CATGFGSSNEQYF. CDR3 coding DNA: TGTGCCACCGGATTCGGGAGCTCCAACGAGCAGTACTTC. Full variable domain (remainder filled in from reference TRBV15 and TRBJ2-7): DAMVIQNPRYQVTQFGKPVTLSCSQTLNHNVMYWYQQKSSQAPKLLFHYYDKDFNNEADTPDNFQSRRPNTSFCFLDIRSPGLGDTAMYLCATGFGSSNEQYFGPGTRLTVT.

V usage is TRBV27 and J usage is TRBJ2-7; D may match TRBD1 or TRBD2 (5 bases each). The CDR3 loop spans 13 amino acids. Germline CDR1 and CDR2: MNHEY and SMNVEV (reference sequence). Between the trimmed V and J ends, which lost 0 bases and 3 bases, there was a span of 6 bases. The CDR3 DNA reads TGTGCCAGCAGTTTATCGGGGGTCTACGAGCAGTACTTC. Protein product: CASSLSGVYEQYF.

The chain employs TRBV7-2 and TRBJ2-1; D call uncertain. CDR1 is SGHTA and CDR2 is FQGNSA in the germline V gene. This CDR3 is 12 amino acids long. Between the trimmed V and J ends, which lost 5 bases and 10 bases, there was a span of 12 bases. The CDR3 sequence is CASSRGAPEQFF. DNA of the CDR3: TGTGCCAGCAGCCGAGGCGCCCCCGAGCAGTTCTTC.

The rearrangement joins TRBV19 to TRBJ1-2, with D tentatively TRBD1 (6 bases). The CDR3 is 16 amino acids. Trimming stripped 3 bases from V and 5 bases from J, with 19 bases between. Per the germline V gene, CDR1 is LNHDA and CDR2 is SQIVND (reference sequence). The CDR3 region is CASSIGGQGGRYGYTF. DNA of the CDR3: TGTGCCAGTAGTATCGGCGGACAAGGGGGTCGGTATGGCTACACCTTC.

This sequence joins TRBV7-2 and TRBJ2-2, with 7 bases matching TRBD1. Germline CDR1 and CDR2: SGHTA and FQGNSA. The CDR3 sequence is 15 residues long. Losses at the gene ends were 5 bases for V and 0 bases for J; bases not matched to a gene: 3. The DNA for the CDR3 is TGTGCCAGCAGCCCTGACAGGGCGAACACCGGGGAGCTGTTTTTT. It yields the protein CASSPDRANTGELFF.

The chain employs TRBV5-4 and TRBJ1-1; a possible D gene is TRBD1 (5 bases). V lost 4 bases and J 0 bases, leaving 16 bases between the germline ends. The CDR3 has 16 residues. Germline loops: CDR1 SGHNT, CDR2 YYREEE (reference sequence). The CDR3 DNA reads as TGTGCCAGCAGCCCCACGTCCGGGGGAATGAACACTGAAGCTTTCTTT. It is translated as CASSPTSGGMNTEAFF. Full variable domain (outside the CDR3, taken from reference TRBV5-4 and TRBJ1-1): ETGVTQSPTHLIKTRGQQVTLRCSSQSGHNTVSWYQQALGQGPQFIFQYYREEENGRGNFPPRFSGLQFPNYSSELNVNALELDDSALYLCASSPTSGGMNTEAFFGQGTRLTVV.

The V and J genes are TRBV5-1 and TRBJ1-1; D possibly corresponds to TRBD1 (5 bases). The CDR3 totals 15 residues. CDR1 is SGHRS, CDR2 YFSETQ, per germline. Trimming removed 0 bases at V and 3 bases at J, with 12 bases between. Written as DNA, the CDR3 is TGCGCCAGCAGCTTGGCGGCAGGGCGGGACACTGAAGCTTTCTTT. Translating it yields CASSLAAGRDTEAFF.

The chain recombines TRBV21-1 with TRBJ2-1; the DNA was not used to check the table's D call, TRBD1. TRBV21-1 is designated a pseudogene. The CDR3 is 14 residues long. CDR3 amino acids: CASPRTGPYNEQFF. Written as DNA, the CDR3 is TGTGCCAGTCCCCGGACAGGGCCCTACAATGAGCAGTTCTTC.

The rearrangement links TRBV4-3 to TRBJ1-5; D unclear. CDR3 length: 15 amino acids. V lost 0 bases to trimming and J lost 9 bases, with 15 bases between them. The germline V gene encodes CDR1 LGHNA and CDR2 YSLEER. The DNA of the CDR3 is TGCGCCAGCAGCCAAGAGTTTGTGGGTTTAGGGCCCCAGCATTTT. Residues: CASSQEFVGLGPQHF.

V is TRBV9 and J is TRBJ2-1; D is possibly TRBD1 (6 bases). Trimming stripped 0 bases from V and 5 bases from J, with 9 bases between. Germline CDR1 and CDR2: SGDLS and YYNGEE. The CDR3 sequence is 14 residues long. Here the CDR3 reads CASSVGQDNNEQFF. In DNA, the CDR3 is TGTGCCAGCAGCGTAGGACAGGATAACAATGAGCAGTTCTTC.

CDR3 in DNA: TGTGCCAGCAGTGAAGCGGGGTTGGGAAAACTGTTTTTT. Amino acids: CASSEAGLGKLFF. The V call is TRBV2, the J call TRBJ1-4; no reliable D call. The CDR3 is made up of 13 amino acids. V shed 0 bases and J shed 10 bases, with 9 bases lying between them. Per the germline V gene, CDR1 is SNHLY and CDR2 is FYNNEI. Full variable domain (rest looked up from reference TRBV2 and TRBJ1-4): EPEVTQTPSHQVTQMGQEVILRCVPISNHLYFYWYRQILGQKVEFLVSFYNNEISEKSEIFDDQFSVERPDGSNFTLKIRSTKLEDSAMYFCASSEAGLGKLFFGSGTQLSVL.

The chain combines TRBV19 with TRBJ1-5; a weak D match, TRBD1 (5 bases). V shed 11 bases and J shed 0 bases, with 11 bases lying between them. The CDR3 sequence is 13 residues long. Germline V gene data show CDR1 as LNHDA and CDR2 as SQIVND (reference sequence). The CDR3 region has the DNA TGTGCCGGGGGGTTCGGTAGCAATCAGCCCCAGCATTTT. Its translation is CAGGFGSNQPQHF.

This chain joins TRBV7-6 and TRBJ2-5; the D gene could be TRBD1 or TRBD2 (5 bases each). The CDR3 runs to 15 residues. V lost 1 base, J lost 4 bases, and 13 bases lay in between. The germline V gene has CDR1 SGHVS and CDR2 FNYEAQ. CDR3 sequence: CASSLVGQGRETQYF. In DNA, the CDR3 is TGTGCCAGCAGCTTAGTAGGGCAGGGACGAGAGACCCAGTACTTC. Full variable domain (remainder filled in from reference TRBV7-6 and TRBJ2-5): GAGVSQSPRYKVTKRGQDVALRCDPISGHVSLYWYRQALGQGPEFLTYFNYEAQQDKSGLPNDRFSAERPEGSISTLTIQRTEQRDSAMYRCASSLVGQGRETQYFGPGTRLLVL.

The chain carries TRBV9 and TRBJ2-1; tentatively, D is TRBD2 (5 bases). The V end lost 2 bases, the J end lost 0 bases, and 9 bases lay between the germline ends. Germline CDR1 SGDLS, CDR2 YYNGEE. The CDR3 is made up of 15 amino acids. CDR3 protein: CASSVSGRSYNEQFF. The DNA of the CDR3 is TGTGCCAGCAGCGTCAGCGGCCGCTCCTACAATGAGCAGTTCTTC.

The V gene is TRBV20-1, the J gene TRBJ2-5; D ambiguous. This CDR3 comprises 11 residues. Trimming took off 5 bases at V and 2 bases at J, with 6 bases between the two ends. Germline V gene sequence: CDR1 DFQATT, CDR2 SNEGSKA (reference sequence). The CDR3 region has the DNA TGCAGTGCTCCGCGACAAGAGACCCAGTACTTC. Its protein product is CSAPRQETQYF.

The rearrangement joins TRBV6-4 to TRBJ1-1, with D possibly being TRBD1 (5 bases). The CDR3 is 13 amino acids. Trimming stripped 6 bases from V and 1 base from J, with 9 bases between. CDR1 is MRHNA, CDR2 SNTAGT, per germline. CDR3 residues: CASSSDKNTEAFF. CDR3 DNA sequence: TGTGCCAGCAGCTCGGACAAGAACACTGAAGCTTTCTTT.

This chain connects TRBV29-1 to TRBJ1-4; a weak D match, TRBD1 (5 bases). With 4 bases removed from V and 3 bases from J, the gap between germline ends came to 15 bases. This CDR3 contains 15 residues. Germline lookup yields CDR1 SQVTM and CDR2 ANQGSEA. For the CDR3, the DNA is TGCAGCGTTGTGGAGACAGCAAGGGCTAATGAAAAACTGTTTTTT. This codes for CSVVETARANEKLFF.

This sequence joins TRBV4-3 and TRBJ2-3, with unresolved D. Germline-derived CDR1 and CDR2 are LGHNA and YSLEER. CDR3 length equals 16 residues. V dropped 4 bases and J dropped 3 bases, with 17 bases sitting between them. In DNA form, the CDR3 reads TGCGCCAGCAGCCTCGAGGATATCTCGGGTACAGATACGCAGTATTTT. Protein product: CASSLEDISGTDTQYF.

The chain joins TRBV5-1 to TRBJ1-3; D is possibly TRBD1 (6 bases). V lost 4 bases to trimming and J lost 0 bases, with 14 bases between them. This CDR3 is built from 16 residues. Germline V gene data show CDR1 as SGHRS and CDR2 as YFSETQ. CDR3 bases: TGCGCCAGCAGCCCCCAACCAGGGGACTCTGGAAACACCATATATTTT. This codes for CASSPQPGDSGNTIYF.